The clone carrying this TCR beta chain was observed a handful of times. The junction had 5 bases not matched to a gene; V was cut back by 1 base and J by 3 bases. Germline V gene lookup returns CDR1 GTSNPN and CDR2 SVGIG (reference sequence). This CDR3 is built from 16 residues. The data derive from a study of blood T cell repertoires in COVID-19. Study background: Samples came from the United States, Italy and Spain, spanning acute and convalescent COVID-19.

Original data processing: Amplification with reference gene primers provided the estimates of nucleated cell counts. The assay was immunoSEQ multiplex PCR, and TCRdb's table has in-frame clones only and misses some. V, J and clone size are taken as reported in that table, and D and trimming were inferred from the DNA itself. The table has 200,000 to 250,000 clones, 80% seen once; the top ten hold about 7.7%. The clonotype was recovered from a woman aged 40 to 50 with acute COVID-19. The specimen was PBMCs or T cells enriched from blood (not recorded which). The chain couples TRBV30 to TRBJ1-5; 11 bases line up with TRBD1. The DNA for the CDR3 is TGTGCCTGGAGTGGGGGACAGGGGGTCCACAATCAGCCCCAGCATTTT. This gives the protein CAWSGGQGVHNQPQHF.